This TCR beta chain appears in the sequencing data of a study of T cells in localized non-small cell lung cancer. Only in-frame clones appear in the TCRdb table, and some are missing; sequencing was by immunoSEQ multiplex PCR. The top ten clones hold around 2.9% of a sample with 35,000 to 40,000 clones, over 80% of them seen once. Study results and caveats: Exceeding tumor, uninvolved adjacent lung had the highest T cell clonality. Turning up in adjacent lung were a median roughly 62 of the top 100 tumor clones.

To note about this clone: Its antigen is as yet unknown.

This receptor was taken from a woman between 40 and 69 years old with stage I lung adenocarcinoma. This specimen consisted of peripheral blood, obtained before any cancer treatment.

The CDR3 protein is CASSFPGLAQNIQYF. The CDR3 DNA reads as TGTGCCAGCAGTTTCCCGGGACTAGCACAAAACATTCAGTACTTC. The chain links TRBV28 to TRBJ2-4, with TRBD2 identical over 9 bases. CDR1 and CDR2 from the germline V gene are MDHEN and SYDVKM. The CDR3 has 15 residues. Trimming at V came to 3 bases and at J to 5 bases, leaving 5 bases not matched to a gene. Looking up the rest from reference TRBV28 and TRBJ2-4 gives the full variable domain: DVKVTQSSRYLVKRTGEKVFLECVQDMDHENMFWYRQDPGLGLRLIYFSYDVKMKEKGDIPEGYSVSREKKERFSLILESASTNQTSMYLCASSFPGLAQNIQYFGAGTRLSVL.